A single sample is the source of the 21 T cell receptor beta chains below, sequenced in a study of T-cell memory formation after mild COVID-19. TCRdb reanalysed the 5' RACE reads using MiXCR and keeps one entry per CDR3 protein. The repertoire holds about 320,000 distinct CDR3 sequences, roughly an eighth seen once, with roughly 23% in the top ten. Sequencing was carried out using PBMCs or a T cell subset sorted from them (not recorded which). The receptors were sampled from a man between 18 and 35 years old who had mild COVID-19 (a few samples of this study predate the infection). Cell type and time point are not known.

The chain couples TRBV7-9 to TRBJ1-1; tentatively, D is TRBD1 (6 bases). Germline loops: CDR1 SEHNR, CDR2 FQNEAQ (reference sequence). The CDR3 runs to 18 residues. The V gene lost 5 bases and the J gene lost 1 base, with 23 bases spanning the gap. CDR3 region: CASSARRTQGPTNTEAFF. The CDR3 DNA sequence: TGTGCCAGCAGCGCGCGGCGCACACAGGGCCCGACGAACACTGAAGCTTTCTTT.

This clonotype was observed a few times. The chain joins TRBV20-1 to TRBJ2-5; 9 nucleotides align to TRBD1. Germline V CDR1 and CDR2: DFQATT, SNEGSKA (reference sequence). Trimming at V came to 5 bases and at J to 5 bases, leaving 6 bases not matched to a gene. This CDR3 is 13 amino acids long. The CDR3 loop is CSAPRDRVETQYF. The CDR3 DNA follows: TGCAGTGCTCCGAGGGACAGGGTTGAGACCCAGTACTTC.

This clonotype has at least ten counts. The chain links TRBV5-6 to TRBJ2-1; possible D gene TRBD2, 5 bases. The CDR3 sequence is 12 residues long. The V end lost 0 bases, the J end lost 7 bases, and 5 bases lay between the germline ends. Germline loops: CDR1 SGHDT, CDR2 YYEEEE. The DNA for the CDR3 is TGTGCCAGCAGCTTGGGCGGGAATGAGCAGTTCTTC. Amino acids: CASSLGGNEQFF.

The sample holds many counts of this clonotype. This sequence joins TRBV7-9 and TRBJ2-1, with 11 bases fitting TRBD2. The CDR3 loop spans 14 amino acids. Germline CDR1 reads SEHNR; CDR2 reads FQNEAQ (reference sequence). With 5 bases clipped from V and 7 bases from J, the junction kept 4 bases outside the gene matches. The CDR3: CASSPGLAGNEQFF. The CDR3, as DNA: TGTGCCAGCAGCCCCGGACTAGCGGGTAATGAGCAGTTCTTC.

This clonotype came up many times. The V call is TRBV11-2, the J call TRBJ2-3; D is undetermined. This CDR3 contains 15 residues. The V end lost 2 bases, the J end lost 3 bases, and 12 bases lay between the germline ends. Germline V CDR1 and CDR2: SGHAT, FQNNGV. As DNA, the CDR3 is TGTGCCAGCAGCTTATTGCTAGAGAGTACAGATACGCAGTATTTT. The encoded protein is CASSLLLESTDTQYF.

The chain couples TRBV12-3 or TRBV12-4 to TRBJ2-5; a weak D match, TRBD1 (7 bases). The V gene lost 2 bases and the J gene lost 5 bases, with 15 bases spanning the gap. CDR3 size: 15 residues. CDR3 loop: CASSLSGGLRETQYF. In nucleotides, the CDR3 is TGTGCCAGCAGTTTATCAGGGGGGTTGAGGGAGACCCAGTACTTC.

Regarding this clonotype: One end of the junction varies from germline; a read error may be responsible. DNA of the CDR3: TGCAGTGCCCCCCCCGAAGGCGGGGGGGCCGGAGAGACCCAGTGCTTC. Amino acid sequence: CSAPPEGGGAGETQCF. The gene calls are TRBV20-1 and TRBJ2-5; TRBD2 matches 9 bases. The CDR3 is 16 amino acids. Germline lookup yields CDR1 DFQATT and CDR2 SNEGSKA (reference sequence).

In this sample, this clonotype turned up a few times. V gene TRBV7-9 combines with J gene TRBJ2-1, with D possibly called TRBD1 or TRBD2 (5 bases each). The germline CDR1 and CDR2 sequences are SEHNR and FQNEAQ (reference sequence). The V and J ends lost 5 bases and 2 bases respectively, with 22 bases between them. This CDR3 is built from 18 residues. In nucleotides, the CDR3 is TGTGCCAGCAGCCCCTACCGGGACCCTATAAGACCCTACAATGAGCAGTTCTTC. Amino acids: CASSPYRDPIRPYNEQFF. The variable domain in full, completed from reference TRBV7-9 and TRBJ2-1, reads DTGVSQNPRHKITKRGQNVTFRCDPISEHNRLYWYRQTLGQGPEFLTYFQNEAQLEKSRLLSDRFSAERPKGSFSTLEIQRTEQGDSAMYLCASSPYRDPIRPYNEQFFGPGTRLTVL.

This sequence joins TRBV27 and TRBJ1-1; no firm D call. Trimming shortened V by 7 bases and J by 7 bases, and 13 bases separated the two germline ends. Germline lookup yields CDR1 MNHEY and CDR2 SMNVEV (reference sequence). This CDR3 is 12 amino acids long. Here the CDR3 DNA reads TGTGCCAGCATGGTGGTCGGAAGTGAAGCTTTCTTT. Translated: CASMVVGSEAFF.

The V call is TRBV6-5, the J call TRBJ1-1; maybe TRBD1 (6 bases). CDR1 MNHEY and CDR2 SVGAGI come from the germline V gene. This CDR3 has 13 amino acids. The germline V and J ends were trimmed by 2 bases and 10 bases, with 14 bases remaining between them. CDR3 sequence (DNA): TGTGCCAGCAGTTACACAGGGCCGGGTGCAGCTTTCTTT. This encodes CASSYTGPGAAFF.

This clonotype was observed a handful of times. The chain carries TRBV5-1 and TRBJ1-4; D gene uncertain. This CDR3 contains 14 residues. The V end lost 1 base, the J end lost 8 bases, and 12 bases lay between the germline ends. CDR1 is SGHRS and CDR2 is YFSETQ in the germline V gene. CDR3 in amino acids: CASSLRGNREKLFF. CDR3 sequence (DNA): TGCGCCAGCAGCTTGAGAGGTAATCGGGAAAAACTGTTTTTT.

The V call is TRBV28, the J call TRBJ2-5; D remains unclear. V was cut by 5 bases and J by 1 base, with 26 bases left in between. CDR1 is MDHEN and CDR2 is SYDVKM in the germline V gene. The CDR3 has 19 residues. CDR3 bases: TGTGCCAGCAGTGGGTTTCTTCGTGGGCGGTGGTTGGGCCAAGAGACCCAGTACTTC. It yields the protein CASSGFLRGRWLGQETQYF.

This rearrangement joins TRBV5-4 to TRBJ2-2; D call uncertain. Trimming took 4 bases from V and 0 from J, leaving 10 bases between them. Germline assignment: CDR1 SGHNT and CDR2 YYREEE (reference sequence). This CDR3 is 15 amino acids long. The CDR3 nucleotides are TGTGCCAGCAGCCCCGGGTACGCGAACACCGGGGAGCTGTTTTTT. Encoded protein: CASSPGYANTGELFF.

V usage is TRBV18 and J usage is TRBJ2-1, with D tentatively TRBD2 (5 bases). V dropped 2 bases and J dropped 4 bases, with 12 bases sitting between them. Germline V gene sequence: CDR1 KGHSH, CDR2 LQKENI. This CDR3 region has 15 residues. CDR3 nucleotides: TGTGCCAGCTCACCAGAGCGGCAGAATTACAATGAGCAGTTCTTC. Its protein is CASSPERQNYNEQFF.

This clonotype was observed a few times. V usage is TRBV5-1 and J usage is TRBJ2-5; 11 nucleotides line up with TRBD2. The germline V gene has CDR1 SGHRS and CDR2 YFSETQ. The CDR3 sequence is 16 residues long. J was trimmed by 3 bases and V by 4 bases; bases with no gene match: 8. CDR3 bases: TGCGCCAGCAGCCCGGGGCAACTAGCGGGGGAAGAGACCCAGTACTTC. This translates into CASSPGQLAGEETQYF.

This clonotype turned up a few times. The chain joins TRBV30 to TRBJ1-2; 8 positions match TRBD1. After removal of 3 bases from V and 7 bases from J, the junction contained 10 bases not matched to a gene. Germline CDR1 is GTSNPN and CDR2 is SVGIG (reference sequence). The CDR3 extends over 14 amino acids. Written as DNA, the CDR3 is TGTGCCTGGAGCGTAAGGACAGGGTACTCTGGCTACACCTTC. Its translation: CAWSVRTGYSGYTF.

The chain has TRBV2 and TRBJ2-7; TRBD2 matches at 13 bases. CDR1 is SNHLY and CDR2 is FYNNEI in the germline V gene. The V gene end was trimmed by 2 bases and the J gene end by 2 bases; junction bases not matched to a gene: 0. This CDR3 comprises 15 residues. Here the CDR3 DNA reads TGTGCCAGCAGTGAAACTAGCGGGAGGGCCTACGAGCAGTACTTC. Its protein is CASSETSGRAYEQYF.

The V gene is TRBV6-1, the J gene TRBJ2-7; D is uncertain. V gave up 4 bases and J gave up 3 bases, with 10 bases separating them. The CDR3 is made up of 13 amino acids. Germline V gene sequence: CDR1 MNHNS, CDR2 SASEGT. The CDR3 coding sequence is TGTGCCAGCAGTGGTGGTGGGCACTACGAGCAGTACTTC. This codes for CASSGGGHYEQYF.

This clonotype came up a few times. The chain joins TRBV7-6 to TRBJ2-5, with D unresolved. Trimming cost V 3 bases and J 7 bases, with 15 bases left between them. This CDR3 is built from 14 residues. Germline CDR1 and CDR2: SGHVS and FNYEAQ. The CDR3 here is CASSFNTGGATQYF. The CDR3 DNA reads TGTGCCAGCAGCTTCAACACGGGTGGCGCGACCCAGTACTTC.

This clonotype was counted only a few times. The gene calls are TRBV25-1 and TRBJ2-7; possible D gene TRBD1, 6 bases. This CDR3 has 13 residues. Germline V gives CDR1 MGHDK, CDR2 SYGVNS. Trimming left V 10 bases short and J 3 bases short, with 16 bases between. The CDR3 DNA is TGTGCCACAACCACCACAGGGATCTACGAGCAGTACTTC. The encoded protein is CATTTTGIYEQYF.

This clonotype has a handful of counts. CDR3 DNA: TGCGCCAGCAGCTTGATGGCCCCGAACACAGATACGCAGTATTTT. Translation gives CASSLMAPNTDTQYF. The V gene is TRBV5-1, the J gene TRBJ2-3; D call uncertain. Trimming pared 1 base from V and 2 bases from J, leaving 11 bases between. The CDR3 is made up of 15 amino acids. Per germline, CDR1 SGHRS and CDR2 YFSETQ.